The entry below gives a single T cell receptor (beta chain) sequence along with its context. This sample was included in a study of blood T cell repertoires in COVID-19. Seattle researchers signed up patients amid active infection and tracked them longitudinally. Here immunoSEQ multiplex PCR was the method, and the copy in TCRdb shows in-frame clones only, minus some. The sample holds roughly 250,000 clones; about 80% are singletons and the top ten take around a sixth. CDR1 is LGHDT, CDR2 YNNKEL, per germline (reference sequence). The CDR3 is 12 amino acids. V lost 1 base, J lost 8 bases, and 6 bases lay in between.

The chain links TRBV3-1 (or the pseudogene TRBV3-2) to TRBJ2-1, with no clear D. This sequence was found in a person aged 65 to 85 with COVID-19, enrolled during active disease. Sequenced input: peripheral blood. CDR3 region: CASSQVEDEQFF. Here the CDR3 DNA reads TGTGCCAGCAGCCAAGTTGAGGATGAGCAGTTCTTC.